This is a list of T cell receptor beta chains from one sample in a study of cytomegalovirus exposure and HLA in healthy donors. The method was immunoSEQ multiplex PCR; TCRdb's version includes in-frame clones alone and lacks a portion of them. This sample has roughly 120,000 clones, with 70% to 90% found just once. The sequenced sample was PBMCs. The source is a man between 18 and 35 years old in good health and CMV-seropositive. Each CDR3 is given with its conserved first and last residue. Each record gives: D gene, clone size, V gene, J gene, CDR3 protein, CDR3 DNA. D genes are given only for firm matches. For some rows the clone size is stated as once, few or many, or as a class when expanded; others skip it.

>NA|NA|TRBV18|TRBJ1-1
CASSPNSRQAPNTEAFF
TGTGCCAGCTCACCGAACTCGAGACAGGCCCCAAACACTGAAGCTTTCTTT
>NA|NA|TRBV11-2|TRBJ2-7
CASSPTDSLAYEQYF
TGTGCCAGCAGCCCGACAGACAGTTTGGCCTACGAGCAGTACTTC
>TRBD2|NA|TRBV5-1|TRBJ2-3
CASSPGLAGGGTDTQYF
TGCGCCAGCAGCCCGGGACTAGCGGGGGGTGGCACAGATACGCAGTATTTT
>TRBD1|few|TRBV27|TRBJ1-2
CASSLSRQGSSGYTF
TGTGCCAGCAGTTTATCAAGACAGGGGAGTAGTGGCTACACCTTC
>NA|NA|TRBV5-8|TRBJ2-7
CATKQRDLYEQYF
TGTGCCACAAAGCAGAGGGATTTGTACGAGCAGTACTTC
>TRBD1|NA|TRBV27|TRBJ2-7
CASSSDRGLGYEQYF
TGTGCCAGCAGTTCCGACAGGGGGCTTGGTTACGAGCAGTACTTC
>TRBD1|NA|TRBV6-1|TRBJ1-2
CASSEAGQGNYGYTF
TGTGCCAGCAGTGAAGCCGGACAGGGTAACTATGGCTACACCTTC
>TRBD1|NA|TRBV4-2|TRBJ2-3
CASSQPPRNADRGGWTDTQYF
TGTGCCAGCAGCCAACCTCCCCGAAATGCAGACAGGGGAGGTTGGACAGATACGCAGTATTTT
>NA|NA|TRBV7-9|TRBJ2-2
CASSLISSWAGELFF
TGTGCCAGCAGCTTAATAAGTAGCTGGGCCGGGGAGCTGTTTTTT
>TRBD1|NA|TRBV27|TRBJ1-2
CASSLSVRTGLSYGYTF
TGTGCCAGCAGTTTATCCGTCCGGACAGGGCTCTCCTATGGCTACACCTTC
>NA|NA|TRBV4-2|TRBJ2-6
CASSQDRSSGANVLTF
TGTGCCAGCAGCCAAGATAGGAGCTCTGGGGCCAACGTCCTGACTTTC
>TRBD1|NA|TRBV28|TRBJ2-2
CASSFAQGTNYTGELFF
TGTGCCAGCAGTTTCGCACAGGGGACAAACTACACCGGGGAGCTGTTTTTT
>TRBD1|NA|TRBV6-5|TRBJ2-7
CASRRTRDSSYEQYF
TGTGCCAGCAGGAGAACCAGGGACAGCTCCTACGAGCAGTACTTC
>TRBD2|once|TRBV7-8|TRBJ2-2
CASSYSGGTNTGELFF
TGTGCCAGCAGCTATAGCGGGGGTACGAACACCGGGGAGCTGTTTTTT
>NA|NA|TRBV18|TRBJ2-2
CASSPRGTGELFF
TGTGCCAGCTCACCGCGGGGCACCGGGGAGCTGTTTTTT
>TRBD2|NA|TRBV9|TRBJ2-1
CASSSPGGGPNNEQFF
TGTGCCAGCAGCTCCCCGGGAGGGGGTCCCAACAATGAGCAGTTCTTC
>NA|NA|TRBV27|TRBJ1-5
CASSLSGGISNQPQHF
TGTGCCAGCAGTTTATCGGGGGGAATTAGCAATCAGCCCCAGCATTTT
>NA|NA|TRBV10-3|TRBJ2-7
CAISDRGSHYEQYF
TGTGCCATCAGTGATCGAGGCTCGCACTACGAGCAGTACTTC
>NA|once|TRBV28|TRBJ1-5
CASTLTSLQPQHF
TGTGCCAGCACACTCACGAGTTTACAGCCCCAGCATTTT
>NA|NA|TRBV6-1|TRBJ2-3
CASSEGGEMGDTQYF
TGTGCCAGCAGCGAGGGGGGGGAGATGGGAGATACGCAGTATTTT
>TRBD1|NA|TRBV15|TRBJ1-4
CATSRGGQGNEKLFF
TGTGCCACCAGCAGAGGCGGACAGGGGAATGAAAAACTGTTTTTT
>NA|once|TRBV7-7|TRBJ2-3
CASSLGGVSTDTQYF
TGTGCTAGCAGCCTCGGGGGAGTTAGCACAGATACGCAGTATTTT
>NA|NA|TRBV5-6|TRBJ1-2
CASSLAPADYGYTF
TGTGCCAGCAGCTTGGCTCCCGCGGACTATGGCTACACCTTC
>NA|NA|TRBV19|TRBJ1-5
CASSIGGRGTQPQHF
TGTGCCAGTAGTATAGGAGGGAGGGGCACTCAGCCCCAGCATTTT
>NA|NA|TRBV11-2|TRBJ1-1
CASSLRQTNEAFF
TGTGCCAGCAGCTTAAGACAGACCAATGAAGCTTTCTTT
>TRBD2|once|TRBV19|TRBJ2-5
CASSLLGRVGETQYF
TGTGCCAGTAGTCTCCTGGGGAGGGTTGGTGAGACCCAGTACTTC
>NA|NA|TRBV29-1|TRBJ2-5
CSVAVQTQYF
TGCAGCGTTGCGGTCCAAACCCAGTACTTC
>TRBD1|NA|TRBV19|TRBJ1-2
CASSIGTVPVYTF
TGTGCCAGTAGTATCGGGACAGTTCCTGTCTACACCTTC